This entry lists 13 T cell receptor beta chains sequenced from one sample in a study of PD-1 blockade in classical Hodgkin lymphoma. Clones were read by immunoSEQ multiplex PCR, and TCRdb kept only the in-frame ones, dropping some. The sample consists of 20,000 to 25,000 clones, around 74% of them appearing once. The time point is: cycle 4 day 1 (C4D1), after 5 to 7 weeks of nivolumab. Each patient relapsed following autologous stem cell transplantation, and prior brentuximab vedotin exposure differed. Thawed PBMCs underwent magnetic negative selection to yield purified CD4+ T cells. The sample here was CD4+ T cells from blood, taken before the fourth cycle of nivolumab. The origin of the receptors is a human donor with classical Hodgkin lymphoma.

The V call is TRBV9, the J call TRBJ1-5; D unclear. CDR3 length equals 13 residues. Germline V gene lookup returns CDR1 SGDLS and CDR2 YYNGEE. Trimming removed 0 bases at V and 10 bases at J, with 11 bases between. The CDR3 nucleotides are TGTGCCAGCAGCGTAGAACCACTCAGCCCCCAGCATTTT. Protein product: CASSVEPLSPQHF.

V and J are TRBV28 and TRBJ1-1, with TRBD1 matching over 9 bases. The J segment lost 3 bases and the V segment lost 5 bases, leaving 10 bases of the junction unmatched. Per the germline V gene, CDR1 is MDHEN and CDR2 is SYDVKM. The CDR3 sequence is 16 residues long. Here the CDR3 reads CASSPTGGAGYTEAFF. The CDR3 nucleotides read TGTGCCAGCAGTCCAACAGGGGGCGCAGGGTACACTGAAGCTTTCTTT.

The chain joins TRBV7-9 to TRBJ1-1; no reliable D call. Trimming pared 1 base from V and 4 bases from J, leaving 10 bases between. The CDR3 is made up of 14 amino acids. Germline-derived CDR1 and CDR2 are SEHNR and FQNEAQ (reference sequence). The CDR3 here is CASSLEKGGTEAFF. As DNA, the CDR3 is TGTGCCAGCAGCTTAGAAAAGGGCGGCACTGAAGCTTTCTTT.

The chain combines TRBV2 with TRBJ1-2, with a possible D match to TRBD1 (6 bases). CDR3 length equals 15 residues. CDR1 is SNHLY and CDR2 is FYNNEI in the germline V gene. With 8 bases removed from V and 5 bases from J, the gap between germline ends came to 21 bases. CDR3 sequence: CASHQDSEPLYGYTF. CDR3 nucleotides: TGTGCCAGCCACCAGGACAGCGAGCCTTTGTATGGCTACACCTTC.

The CDR3 here is CASSLQGAASYEQYF. CDR3 nucleotides: TGTGCCAGCAGTTTACAGGGGGCCGCATCCTACGAGCAGTACTTC. This chain connects TRBV6-6 to TRBJ2-5, with 9 bases aligning to TRBD1. The J call may be wrong; the DNA end is better matched by TRBJ2-7. CDR3 length: 15 amino acids. Germline-derived CDR1 and CDR2 are MNHNY and SVGAGI (reference sequence).

V and J are TRBV28 and TRBJ2-7, with D possibly called TRBD1 or TRBD2 (6 bases each). This CDR3 has 16 residues. The germline gives CDR1 MDHEN, CDR2 SYDVKM. Trimming took off 3 bases at V and 2 bases at J, with 17 bases between the two ends. The CDR3 protein is CASSFFIGGSAYEQYF. CDR3 sequence (DNA): TGTGCCAGCAGTTTTTTTATCGGGGGCTCAGCCTACGAGCAGTACTTC.

This chain connects TRBV27 to TRBJ2-2, with TRBD1 as a possible D gene (6 bases). Germline V lookup: CDR1 MNHEY, CDR2 SMNVEV (reference sequence). This CDR3 is 14 amino acids long. Trimming cost V 10 bases and J 5 bases, with 17 bases left between them. CDR3 bases: TGTGCCACCGGAAGGGGGATTTGGACCGGGGAGCTGTTTTTT. It translates to CATGRGIWTGELFF.

The chain uses TRBV2 and TRBJ2-1; 9 bases map to TRBD1. The germline V gene has CDR1 SNHLY and CDR2 FYNNEI. After removal of 6 bases from V and 1 base from J, the junction contained 4 bases not matched to a gene. The CDR3 sequence is 15 residues long. The CDR3 sequence is CASSRDRESYNEQFF. The CDR3 DNA follows: TGTGCCAGCAGCCGGGACAGGGAGTCCTACAATGAGCAGTTCTTC.

The V gene is TRBV14, the J gene TRBJ2-7, with unresolved D. Trimming took off 4 bases at V and 1 base at J, with 11 bases between the two ends. This CDR3 contains 14 residues. Germline values: CDR1 SGHDN, CDR2 FVKESK. CDR3 sequence: CASSRSSGSYEQYF. CDR3 sequence (DNA): TGTGCCAGCAGCCGATCATCCGGGTCCTACGAGCAGTACTTC.

The chain links TRBV11-2 to TRBJ2-5, with D possibly called TRBD1 or TRBD2 (5 bases each). V lost 0 bases to trimming and J lost 8 bases, with 13 bases between them. In germline, CDR1 is SGHAT, CDR2 FQNNGV. This CDR3 spans 14 amino acids. The CDR3: CASSLDLAGRTQYF. CDR3 coding DNA: TGTGCCAGCAGCTTAGATCTGGCAGGGAGAACCCAGTACTTC.

The V call is TRBV19, the J call TRBJ2-5; possible D gene TRBD2, 5 bases. This CDR3 has 11 residues. V was cut by 8 bases and J by 7 bases, with 11 bases left in between. CDR1 LNHDA and CDR2 SQIVND come from the germline V gene (reference sequence). The CDR3 coding sequence is TGTGCCAGTTCGGGGTTCGGGACCCAGTACTTC. This translates into CASSGFGTQYF. The whole variable domain, remainder taken from reference TRBV19 and TRBJ2-5, is DGGITQSPKYLFRKEGQNVTLSCEQNLNHDAMYWYRQDPGQGLRLIYYSQIVNDFQKGDIAEGYSVSREKKESFPLTVTSAQKNPTAFYLCASSGFGTQYFGPGTRLLVL.

As DNA, the CDR3 is TGTGCCAGCAGCTTAGGTTACGGAGTGGAGACCCAGTACTTC. Protein: CASSLGYGVETQYF. The chain is built from TRBV7-9 and TRBJ2-5; D call uncertain. V gave up 1 base and J gave up 5 bases, with 11 bases separating them. The V gene's germline CDR1 is SEHNR and CDR2 FQNEAQ (reference sequence). The length of the CDR3 is 14 residues.

The genes are TRBV25-1 and TRBJ1-2; perhaps TRBD1 as D (6 bases). Germline V CDR1 and CDR2: MGHDK, SYGVNS. The CDR3 runs to 13 residues. Trimming pared 5 bases from V and 6 bases from J, leaving 13 bases between. The DNA of the CDR3 is TGTGCCAGCAGTCTCTCCAGGGGACATGGCTACACCTTC. It translates to CASSLSRGHGYTF.